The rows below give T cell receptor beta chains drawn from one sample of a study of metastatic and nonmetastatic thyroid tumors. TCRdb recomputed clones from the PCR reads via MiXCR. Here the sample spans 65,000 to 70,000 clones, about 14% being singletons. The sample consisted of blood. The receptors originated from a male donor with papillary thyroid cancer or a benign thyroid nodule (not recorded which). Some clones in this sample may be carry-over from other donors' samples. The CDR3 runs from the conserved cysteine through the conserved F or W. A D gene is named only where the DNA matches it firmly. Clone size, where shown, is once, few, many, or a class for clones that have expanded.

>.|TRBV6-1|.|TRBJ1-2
TGTGCCAGCAGCGCGACCCCAAGCTGGGGGCCTAACTATGGCTACACCTTC
CASSATPSWGPNYGYTF
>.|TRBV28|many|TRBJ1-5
TGTGCCAGCAGCCTGCAGCGGGGGGGTCAGCCCCAGCATTTT
CASSLQRGGQPQHF
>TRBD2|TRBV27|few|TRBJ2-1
TGTGCCAGCAGTTTACCGCGGGAGTCCCCGCATTTCTTC
CASSLPRESPHFF
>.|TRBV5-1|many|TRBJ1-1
TGCGCCAGCAGCTCCATGGGTGGGGGCACTGAAGCTTTCTTT
CASSSMGGGTEAFF
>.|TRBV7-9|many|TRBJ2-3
TGTGCCGGCGAGCGGGGCACAGATACGCAGTATTTT
CAGERGTDTQYF
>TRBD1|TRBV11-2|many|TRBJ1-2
TGTGCCAGCAGCTGGAGAGTACAGGGGAGGGGTAACTATGGCTACACCTTC
CASSWRVQGRGNYGYTF
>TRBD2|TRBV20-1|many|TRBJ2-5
TGCAGTGCTGAGGGACTAGCGGGAGGGCCGGGGCCCCAAGAGACCCAGTACTTC
CSAEGLAGGPGPQETQYF
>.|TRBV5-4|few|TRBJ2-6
TGTGCCAGCAGCTTGATCATAAGGAGCTCTGGGGCCAACGTCCTGACTTTC
CASSLIIRSSGANVLTF
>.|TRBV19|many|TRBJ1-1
TGTGCCAGTAGTATGAGCAGACAGAACACTGAAGCTTTCTTT
CASSMSRQNTEAFF
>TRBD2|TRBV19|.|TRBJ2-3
TGTGCCAGCACCAAGACTAGCGGGGGGTTCACAGATACGCAGTATTTT
CASTKTSGGFTDTQYF
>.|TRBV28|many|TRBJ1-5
TGTGCCAGCACAGCTAGCAATCAGCCCCAGCATTTT
CASTASNQPQHF
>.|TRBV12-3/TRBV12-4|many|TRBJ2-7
TGTGCCAGCAGTTGGCGAGGCTCCTACGAGCAGTACTTC
CASSWRGSYEQYF
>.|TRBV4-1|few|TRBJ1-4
TGCGCCAGCAGCCGCTGGCGTAATGAAAAACTGTTTTTT
CASSRWRNEKLFF
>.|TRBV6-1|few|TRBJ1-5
TGTGCCAGCCAGGGGTCTGGCAGTCATCCCCAGCATTTT
CASQGSGSHPQHF
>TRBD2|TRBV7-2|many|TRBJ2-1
TGTGCCAGCAGCAAAGGACTAGCGGGAGATGAGCAGTTCTTC
CASSKGLAGDEQFF
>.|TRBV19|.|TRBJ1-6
TGTGCCAGTACTATTTCGTTCTATTCTTCACCCCTCCACTTT
CASTISFYSSPLHF
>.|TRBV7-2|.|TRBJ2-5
TGTGCCAGCAGCTCCGGACGAGCGGCAGAGACCCAGTACTTC
CASSSGRAAETQYF
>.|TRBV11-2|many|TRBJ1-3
TGTGCCAGCAGCTTAGGAGGGGCATTTGGAGGAAACACCATATATTTT
CASSLGGAFGGNTIYF
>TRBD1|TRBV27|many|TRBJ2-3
TGTGCCAGCAGTTCGGGACAGGAGGTTAGCACAGATACGCAGTATTTT
CASSSGQEVSTDTQYF
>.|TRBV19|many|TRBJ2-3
TGTGCCAGTAGCATGGAGGGGGCTGGAGATACGCAGTATTTT
CASSMEGAGDTQYF
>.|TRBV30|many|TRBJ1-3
TGTGCCTGCCGAGAGGGGAACGGAAACACCATATATTTT
CACREGNGNTIYF
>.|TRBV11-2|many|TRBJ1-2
TGTGCCAGCAGCTTCGCCCCGGGACAAGAGTATGGCTACACCTTC
CASSFAPGQEYGYTF
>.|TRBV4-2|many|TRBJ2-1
TGTGCCAGCAGCCAGGCCAATAGCGTCGACTCCTACAATGAGCAGTTCTTC
CASSQANSVDSYNEQFF
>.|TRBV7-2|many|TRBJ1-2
TGTGCCAGCAGCTTACACAAATCCCAGGGCTATGGCTACACCTTC
CASSLHKSQGYGYTF
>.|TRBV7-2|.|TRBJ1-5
TGTGCCAGTAGTCAGGGATTTGAGGGCAATCAGCCCCAGCATTTT
CASSQGFEGNQPQHF
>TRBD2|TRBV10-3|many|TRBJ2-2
TGTGCCATCAGTGATGGATGGGAAGCGGGAGGGCCCGGGGAGCTGTTTTTT
CAISDGWEAGGPGELFF
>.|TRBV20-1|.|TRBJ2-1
TGCAGTGCGGACCTCGGGTCGGTGGATGAGCAGTTCTTC
CSADLGSVDEQFF
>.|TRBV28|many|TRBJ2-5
TGTGCCAGCAGTTTATATACTCTACGGCGGGGGACAAAGACCCAGTACTTC
CASSLYTLRRGTKTQYF
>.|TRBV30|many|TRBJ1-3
TGTGCCTGGAGAGTCAGTGCTGGAAACACCATATATTTT
CAWRVSAGNTIYF
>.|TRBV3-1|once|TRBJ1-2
TGTGCCAGCAGCCAAGGCCAGTATGGCTACACCTTC
CASSQGQYGYTF
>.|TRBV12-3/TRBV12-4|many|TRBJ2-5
TGTGCCAGCAGTTTAGGACTTCAAGAGACCCAGTACTTC
CASSLGLQETQYF
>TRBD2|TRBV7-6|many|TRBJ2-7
TGTGCCAGCAGCTTACTTCCTAGCGGGGGGTACGAGCAGTACTTC
CASSLLPSGGYEQYF
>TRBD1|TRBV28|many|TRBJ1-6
TGTGCCAGCAGTTTCCCCGACAGGGTCAGTAATTCACCCCTCCACTTT
CASSFPDRVSNSPLHF
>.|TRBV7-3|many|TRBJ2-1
TGTGCCAGTCGGAGAGGGAGTGGAGATGAGCAGTTCTTC
CASRRGSGDEQFF
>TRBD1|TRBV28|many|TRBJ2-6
TGTGCCAGCACCCCGCAGGGGGTCTCCTCTGGGGCCAACGTCCTGACTTTC
CASTPQGVSSGANVLTF
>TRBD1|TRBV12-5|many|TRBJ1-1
TGTGCTAGTGGTTTGGGGGGGACAGAGGAAGCTTTCTTT
CASGLGGTEEAFF
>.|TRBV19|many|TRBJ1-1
TGTGCCAGTAGTATATGGCCCGACAGTGAAGCTTTCTTT
CASSIWPDSEAFF
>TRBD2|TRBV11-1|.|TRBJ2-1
TGTGCCAGCAGCTTAATGGTACTAGCGGTCAACAATGAGCAGTTCTTC
CASSLMVLAVNNEQFF
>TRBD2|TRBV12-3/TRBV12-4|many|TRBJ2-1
TGTGCCAGCAGTTTAACGGCGGGAGGGGGGTTCTTC
CASSLTAGGGFF